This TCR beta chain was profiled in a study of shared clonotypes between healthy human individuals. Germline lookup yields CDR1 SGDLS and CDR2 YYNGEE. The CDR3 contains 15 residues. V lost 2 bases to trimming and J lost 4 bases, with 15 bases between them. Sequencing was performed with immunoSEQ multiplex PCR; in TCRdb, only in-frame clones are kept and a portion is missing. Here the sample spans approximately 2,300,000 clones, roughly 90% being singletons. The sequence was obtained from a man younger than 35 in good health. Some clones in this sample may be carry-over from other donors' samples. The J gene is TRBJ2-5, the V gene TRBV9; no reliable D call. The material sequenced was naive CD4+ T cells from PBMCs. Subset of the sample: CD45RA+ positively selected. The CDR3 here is CASSVGPVTGETQYF. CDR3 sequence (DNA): TGTGCCAGCAGCGTTGGGCCCGTGACCGGAGAGACCCAGTACTTC.